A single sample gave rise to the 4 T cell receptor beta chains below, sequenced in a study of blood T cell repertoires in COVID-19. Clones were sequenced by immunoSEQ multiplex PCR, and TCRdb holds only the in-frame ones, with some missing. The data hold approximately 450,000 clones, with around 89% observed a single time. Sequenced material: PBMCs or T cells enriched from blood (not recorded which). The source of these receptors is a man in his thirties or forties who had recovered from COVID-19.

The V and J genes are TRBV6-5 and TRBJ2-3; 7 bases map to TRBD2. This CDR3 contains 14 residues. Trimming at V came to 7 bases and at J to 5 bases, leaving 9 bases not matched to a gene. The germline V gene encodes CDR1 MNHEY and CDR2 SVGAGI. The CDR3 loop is CASTLGLVVDTQYF. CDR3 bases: TGTGCCAGCACCCTCGGACTAGTTGTAGATACGCAGTATTTT.

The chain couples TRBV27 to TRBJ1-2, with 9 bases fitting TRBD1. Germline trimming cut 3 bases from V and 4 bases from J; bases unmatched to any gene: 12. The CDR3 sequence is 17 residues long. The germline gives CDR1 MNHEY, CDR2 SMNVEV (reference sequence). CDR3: CASSFKSGTGTFYGYTF. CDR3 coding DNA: TGTGCCAGCAGTTTTAAATCTGGGACAGGGACCTTCTATGGCTACACCTTC.

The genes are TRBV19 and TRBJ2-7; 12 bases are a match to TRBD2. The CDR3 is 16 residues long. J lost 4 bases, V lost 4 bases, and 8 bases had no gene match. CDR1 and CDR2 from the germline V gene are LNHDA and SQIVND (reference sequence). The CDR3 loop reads CASSRRLAGEEYEQYF. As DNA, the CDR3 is TGTGCCAGTAGTAGGCGACTAGCGGGAGAAGAATACGAGCAGTACTTC.

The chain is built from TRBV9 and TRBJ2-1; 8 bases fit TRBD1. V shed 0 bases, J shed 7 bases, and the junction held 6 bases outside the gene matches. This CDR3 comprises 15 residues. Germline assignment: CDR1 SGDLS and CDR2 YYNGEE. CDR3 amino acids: CASSVEDRARNEQFF. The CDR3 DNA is TGTGCCAGCAGCGTAGAGGACAGGGCTCGTAATGAGCAGTTCTTC.